A single sample is the source of the 10 T cell receptor beta chains below, sequenced in a study of T cells in Graves' hyperthyroidism and ophthalmopathy. Authors of the study amplified TCR beta CDR3 regions from RNA transcripts. With the HTBI primer set, the TCR CDR3 went through a first round of RT-PCR. TCRdb independently ran MiXCR on the multiplex PCR reads; one entry per CDR3 protein. The data contain approximately 600,000 distinct CDR3 sequences, around 13% of them singletons. Material for sequencing was blood. The receptors come from a woman in her 30s with Graves' hyperthyroidism that later progressed to Graves' ophthalmopathy.

With respect to this clonotype: A read error may explain this, as a much larger clone is one base away. The genes are TRBV15 and TRBJ2-2; D is perhaps TRBD2 (6 bases). CDR3 length equals 14 residues. In germline, CDR1 is LNHNV, CDR2 YYDKDF (reference sequence). The CDR3 reads CATSRREATGELLF. The CDR3 DNA reads as TGTGCCACCAGCAGAAGGGAGGCCACCGGGGAGCTGCTTTTT. Drawing the rest from reference TRBV15 and TRBJ2-2, the complete variable domain is DAMVIQNPRYQVTQFGKPVTLSCSQTLNHNVMYWYQQKSSQAPKLLFHYYDKDFNNEADTPDNFQSRRPNTSFCFLDIRSPGLGDTAMYLCATSRREATGELLFGEGSRLTVL.

This clonotype was counted ten times or more. This chain uses TRBV15 with TRBJ1-1; TRBD1 matches at 8 bases. V lost 5 bases, J lost 2 bases, and 7 bases stayed unmatched. This CDR3 has 15 amino acids. Germline V lookup: CDR1 LNHNV, CDR2 YYDKDF (reference sequence). In DNA, the CDR3 is TGTGCCACCAGCGTCGACGGACAGGGAAACACTGAAGCTTTCTTT. Translation: CATSVDGQGNTEAFF.

This clonotype was observed at least ten times. V gene TRBV12-3 or TRBV12-4 combines with J gene TRBJ2-3, with TRBD2 matching over 9 bases. V shed 4 bases, J shed 2 bases, and the junction held 7 bases outside the gene matches. The CDR3 is 16 residues long. In nucleotides, the CDR3 is TGTGCCAGCAGTTGGGGAATAGCGGGGGCCACAGATACGCAGTATTTT. Encoded protein: CASSWGIAGATDTQYF.

The chain recombines TRBV6-1 with TRBJ2-4; 8 bases are shared with TRBD1. V dropped 5 bases and J dropped 0; count of bases not matched to a gene: 3. The CDR3 sequence is 15 residues long. CDR1 is MNHNS, CDR2 SASEGT, per germline. The CDR3 DNA follows: TGTGCCAGCAGTCGCGACAGGGGAGCCAAAAACATTCAGTACTTC. Its translation: CASSRDRGAKNIQYF.

This clonotype was detected once. The chain carries TRBV27 and TRBJ2-1; D is uncertain. Trimming shortened V by 5 bases and J by 10 bases, and 9 bases separated the two germline ends. The germline V gene encodes CDR1 MNHEY and CDR2 SMNVEV (reference sequence). The CDR3 has 11 residues. CDR3 DNA: TGTGCCAGCAGTGCCCAACAGGAGCAGTTCTTC. Protein product: CASSAQQEQFF.

The table lists this clonotype with many counts. This sequence joins TRBV30 and TRBJ1-2, with D maybe TRBD1 (6 bases). The CDR3 runs to 15 residues. Germline V gives CDR1 GTSNPN, CDR2 SVGIG (reference sequence). V was clipped by 0 bases and J by 1 base, with 12 bases between them. The CDR3 nucleotides are TGTGCCTGGAGTGTACTGGGGGCAGGTAACTATGGCTACACCTTC. Translated: CAWSVLGAGNYGYTF.

This clonotype was recorded a few times. A single base is all that separates this from a far larger clone, so a read error is likely. CDR3 coding DNA: TGTGCCAGCAGTTGGTTAGCGGGAGGGCAAGAGACCCAGTACTTC. The encoded protein is CASSWLAGGQETQYF. V usage is TRBV6-2 or TRBV6-3 and J usage is TRBJ2-5; TRBD2 agrees at 11 bases. V was pared by 4 bases and J by 2 bases, with 3 bases of the junction left unmatched. This CDR3 comprises 15 residues. The germline V gene has CDR1 MNHEY and CDR2 SVGEGT.

In this sample, this clonotype turned up many times. The chain carries TRBV7-9 and TRBJ2-7, with D uncertain. This CDR3 spans 15 amino acids. The germline gives CDR1 SEHNR, CDR2 FQNEAQ (reference sequence). V lost 5 bases and J 0 bases, leaving 14 bases between the germline ends. In DNA form, the CDR3 reads TGTGCCAGCAGCCAAGGGTTTTGGAGCTCCTACGAGCAGTACTTC. The encoded protein is CASSQGFWSSYEQYF.

This clonotype turned up a few times. In DNA, the CDR3 is TGTGCCTGGAGCGCCTACAGGGAGAATGAGCAGTTCTTC. This gives the protein CAWSAYRENEQFF. The chain is built from TRBV30 and TRBJ2-1; D is perhaps TRBD1 (6 bases). The CDR3 length is 13 residues. In germline, CDR1 is GTSNPN, CDR2 SVGIG (reference sequence). V was trimmed by 3 bases and J by 7 bases, leaving 13 bases between them.

Details on this clonotype: The junction differs from germline at one of its ends, possibly a read error. The chain combines TRBV15 with TRBJ2-1; 7 bases match TRBD1. The length of the CDR3 is 14 residues. Germline values: CDR1 LNHNV, CDR2 YYDKDF (reference sequence). CDR3 protein: CASSRQGSYNEQFF. The CDR3 bases are TGTGCCTCCAGCAGACAGGGATCCTACAATGAGCAGTTCTTC.